The sequence of this T cell receptor (beta chain) was determined in a study of blood T cell repertoires in COVID-19. Study details: The samples span acute and convalescent COVID-19 from the United States, Italy and Spain. Sources were T cells, B-cell-depleted T cells, or PBMCs; the material itself was cDNA or gDNA.

The CDR3 is made up of 16 amino acids. J gave up 0 bases and V 4 bases, and 7 bases lay outside the gene matches. The germline gives CDR1 MNHEY, CDR2 SVGEGT. Authors' processing steps: It was from reference gene primer amplification that nucleated cell counts were estimated. Generated by immunoSEQ multiplex PCR, the TCRdb table keeps only in-frame clones and is missing some. For V, J and clone size, that table is used; D and trimming come from the DNA. The sample holds 250,000 or so clones, roughly 88% seen once. This rearrangement joins TRBV6-2 or TRBV6-3 to TRBJ2-7; 9 nucleotides line up with TRBD1. The sample taken for sequencing was peripheral blood. This TCR came from a man aged 80 or over with acute or convalescent COVID-19. This CDR3 is CASSSPGTGSSYEQYF. The CDR3, as DNA: TGTGCCAGCAGTTCCCCCGGGACAGGGAGCTCCTACGAGCAGTACTTC.